This T cell receptor (beta chain) was captured in a study of blood T cell repertoires in COVID-19. The trim removed 5 bases at V and 2 bases at J, leaving 7 bases unmatched. The V gene's germline CDR1 is SGHVS and CDR2 FQNEAQ. CDR3 length: 18 amino acids. Assay: immunoSEQ multiplex PCR; the TCRdb copy retains only in-frame clones and omits some. This table holds 200,000 to 250,000 clones, about nine tenths found once. The TCR was taken from a woman aged 35 to 49 with acute or convalescent COVID-19. What was sequenced was peripheral blood. The V call is TRBV7-8, the J call TRBJ2-3; 16 bases align to TRBD2. CDR3 region: CASSGGTSGGAATDTQYF. The CDR3 nucleotides are TGTGCCAGCAGCGGTGGGACTAGCGGGGGGGCCGCCACAGATACGCAGTATTTT.